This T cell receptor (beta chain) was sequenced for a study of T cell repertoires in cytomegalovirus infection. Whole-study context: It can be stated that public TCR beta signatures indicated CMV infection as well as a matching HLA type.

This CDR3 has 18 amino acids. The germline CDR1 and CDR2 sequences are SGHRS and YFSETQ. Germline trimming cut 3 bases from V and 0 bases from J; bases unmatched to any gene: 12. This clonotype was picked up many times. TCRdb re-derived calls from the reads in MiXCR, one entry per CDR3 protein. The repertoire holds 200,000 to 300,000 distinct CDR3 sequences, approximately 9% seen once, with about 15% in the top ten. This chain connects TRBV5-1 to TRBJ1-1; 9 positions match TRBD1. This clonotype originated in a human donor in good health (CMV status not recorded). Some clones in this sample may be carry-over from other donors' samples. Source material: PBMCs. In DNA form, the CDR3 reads TGCGCCAGCAGCTGGGGACAGGGTAGGGATGAGATGAACACTGAAGCTTTCTTT. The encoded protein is CASSWGQGRDEMNTEAFF.